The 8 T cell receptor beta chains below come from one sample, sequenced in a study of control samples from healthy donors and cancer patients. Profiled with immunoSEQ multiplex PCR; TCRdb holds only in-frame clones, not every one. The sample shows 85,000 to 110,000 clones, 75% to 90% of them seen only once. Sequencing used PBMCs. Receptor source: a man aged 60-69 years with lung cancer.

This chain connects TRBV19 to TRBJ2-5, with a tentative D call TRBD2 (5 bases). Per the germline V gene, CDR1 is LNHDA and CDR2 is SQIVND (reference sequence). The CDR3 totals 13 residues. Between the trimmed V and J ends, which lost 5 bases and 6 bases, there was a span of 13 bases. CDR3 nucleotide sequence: TGTGCCAGTAGTCGGACTCCGTCCAAGACCCAGTACTTC. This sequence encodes CASSRTPSKTQYF.

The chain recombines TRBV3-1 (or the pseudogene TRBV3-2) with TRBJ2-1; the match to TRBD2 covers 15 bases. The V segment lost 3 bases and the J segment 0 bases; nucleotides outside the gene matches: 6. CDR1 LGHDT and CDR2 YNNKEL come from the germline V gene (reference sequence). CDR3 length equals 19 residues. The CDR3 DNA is TGTGCCAGCAGCCAGGGGACTAGCGGGGGGCCGAGCTCCTACAATGAGCAGTTCTTC. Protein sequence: CASSQGTSGGPSSYNEQFF.

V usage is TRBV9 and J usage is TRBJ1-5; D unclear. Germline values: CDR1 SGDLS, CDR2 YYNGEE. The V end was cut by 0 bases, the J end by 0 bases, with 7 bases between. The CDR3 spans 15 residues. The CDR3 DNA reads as TGTGCCAGCAGCGTAGGGGTCGATAGCAATCAGCCCCAGCATTTT. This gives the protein CASSVGVDSNQPQHF.

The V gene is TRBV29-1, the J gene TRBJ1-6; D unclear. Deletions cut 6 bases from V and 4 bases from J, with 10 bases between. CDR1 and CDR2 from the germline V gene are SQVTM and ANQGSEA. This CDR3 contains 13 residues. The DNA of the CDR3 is TGCAGCGTCCAAGAAGGGTATAATTCACCCCTCCACTTT. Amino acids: CSVQEGYNSPLHF.

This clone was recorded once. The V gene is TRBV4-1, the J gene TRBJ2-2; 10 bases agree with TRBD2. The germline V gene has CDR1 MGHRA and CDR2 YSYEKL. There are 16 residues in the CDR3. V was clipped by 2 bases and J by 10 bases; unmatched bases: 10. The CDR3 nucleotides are TGCGCCAGCAGCCAAAAGTGGCCTAGCGGGGGCGTGGAGCTGTTTTTT. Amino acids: CASSQKWPSGGVELFF.

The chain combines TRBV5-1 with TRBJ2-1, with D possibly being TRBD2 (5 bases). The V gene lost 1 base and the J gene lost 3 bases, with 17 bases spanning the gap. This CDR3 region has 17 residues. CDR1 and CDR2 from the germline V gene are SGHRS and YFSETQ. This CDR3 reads CASSLMGLSGDYNEQFF. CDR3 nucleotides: TGCGCCAGCAGCTTGATGGGCCTGAGCGGCGACTACAATGAGCAGTTCTTC. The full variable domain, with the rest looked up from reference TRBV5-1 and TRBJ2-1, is KAGVTQTPRYLIKTRGQQVTLSCSPISGHRSVSWYQQTPGQGLQFLFEYFSETQRNKGNFPGRFSGRQFSNSRSEMNVSTLELGDSALYLCASSLMGLSGDYNEQFFGPGTRLTVL.

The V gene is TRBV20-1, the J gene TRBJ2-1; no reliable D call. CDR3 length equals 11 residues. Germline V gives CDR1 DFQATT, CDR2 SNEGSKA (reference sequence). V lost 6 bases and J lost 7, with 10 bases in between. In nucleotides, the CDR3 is TGCAGTGCCGTCTTAGGGAATGAGCAGTTCTTC. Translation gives CSAVLGNEQFF.

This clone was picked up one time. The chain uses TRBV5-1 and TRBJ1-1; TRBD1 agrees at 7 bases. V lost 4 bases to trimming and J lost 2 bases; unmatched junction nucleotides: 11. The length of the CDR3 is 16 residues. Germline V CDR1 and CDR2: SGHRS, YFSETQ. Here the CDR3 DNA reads TGCGCCAGCAGCCTTCACCCCGGGACAGTTAACACTGAAGCTTTCTTT. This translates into CASSLHPGTVNTEAFF.